The 21 T cell receptor beta chains reported below all come from one sample, sequenced in a study of regulatory T cells in long-lasting Graves disease (TCRdb year 2021). The library came from multiplex PCR. The sequencer was an Illumina HiSeq 4000. iRepertoire HTBI primers and Arm-PCR amplification of CDR3 regions were used to construct TCR beta libraries. TCRdb trimmed the raw reads at Q25, called clones with MiXCR and kept productive beta chains. Duplicate CDR3 protein sequences are folded into a single record with the most common DNA and genes. The table for this sample lists about 430,000 distinct CDR3 sequences; roughly 21% of them were counted only once. 14% of the sample is in the top ten clones. The time point label, as the study defines it: persistent/refractory GD, antithyroid drugs over 5 years with positive TRAb. For both TCR sequencing and RNA sequencing, RNA was extracted from PBMCs in TRIzol.

Sequenced here: peripheral blood mononuclear cells (PBMCs), sampled when the disease was refractory, from a patient treated with antithyroid drugs. The receptors shown here come from a female donor with Graves disease.

This clonotype was counted at least ten times. This chain uses TRBV28 with TRBJ2-7; 7 nucleotides match TRBD2. This CDR3 is 12 amino acids long. Looked up from germline, CDR1 is MDHEN and CDR2 is SYDVKM. V trimming: 10 bases; J trimming: 2 bases; junction bases outside the gene matches: 5. The CDR3 loop reads CAILAAPYEQYF. The CDR3 bases are TGTGCCATTCTAGCGGCCCCCTACGAGCAGTACTTC.

This clonotype was seen a single time. This chain joins TRBV5-1 and TRBJ2-7; D remains ambiguous. There are 14 residues in the CDR3. V lost 4 bases to trimming and J lost 0 bases, with 11 bases between them. Germline assignment: CDR1 SGHRS and CDR2 YFSETQ. The CDR3 here is CASSLTPDSYEQYF. CDR3 bases: TGCGCCAGCAGCCTCACCCCGGACTCCTACGAGCAGTACTTC. Drawing the rest from reference TRBV5-1 and TRBJ2-7, the complete variable domain is KAGVTQTPRYLIKTRGQQVTLSCSPISGHRSVSWYQQTPGQGLQFLFEYFSETQRNKGNFPGRFSGRQFSNSRSEMNVSTLELGDSALYLCASSLTPDSYEQYFGPGTRLTVT.

This clonotype turned up a few times. The chain uses TRBV7-2 and TRBJ2-2; D unclear. Trimming removed 1 base from V and 5 bases from J, with 8 bases in between. The CDR3 consists of 14 residues. Germline CDR1 is SGHTA and CDR2 is FQGNSA. CDR3 sequence: CASSLDFVTGELFF. The DNA of the CDR3 is TGTGCCAGCAGCTTAGACTTTGTGACCGGGGAGCTGTTTTTT. The full variable domain, completed using reference TRBV7-2 and TRBJ2-2, is GAGVSQSPSNKVTEKGKDVELRCDPISGHTALYWYRQSLGQGLEFLIYFQGNSAPDKSGLPSDRFSAERTGGSVSTLTIQRTQQEDSAVYLCASSLDFVTGELFFGEGSRLTVL.

This clonotype was picked up many times. The genes are TRBV28 and TRBJ2-2; D is ambiguous. V lost 9 bases and J 0 bases, leaving 8 bases between the germline ends. Germline CDR1 reads MDHEN; CDR2 reads SYDVKM. This CDR3 region has 13 residues. In DNA form, the CDR3 reads TGTGCCAGTCTCGGTCCGAACACCGGGGAGCTGTTTTTT. Residues: CASLGPNTGELFF. The full variable domain, its missing parts supplied by reference TRBV28 and TRBJ2-2, is DVKVTQSSRYLVKRTGEKVFLECVQDMDHENMFWYRQDPGLGLRLIYFSYDVKMKEKGDIPEGYSVSREKKERFSLILESASTNQTSMYLCASLGPNTGELFFGEGSRLTVL.

This clonotype showed up just a few times. This rearrangement joins TRBV5-6 to TRBJ2-7; the match to TRBD2 covers 15 bases. The junction had 8 bases not matched to a gene; V was cut back by 5 bases and J by 5 bases. Germline CDR1 reads SGHDT; CDR2 reads YYEEEE. CDR3 length equals 16 residues. The CDR3 loop is CASRFGLAGGPHEQYF. The CDR3 region has the DNA TGTGCCAGCAGATTCGGACTAGCGGGAGGGCCACACGAGCAGTACTTC.

This clonotype was observed once. The V and J genes are TRBV12-3 or TRBV12-4 and TRBJ2-1, with a tentative D call TRBD2 (5 bases). The CDR3 extends over 12 amino acids. Trimming took off 5 bases at V and 15 bases at J, with 17 bases between the two ends. CDR3 residues: CASSPSWESWFF. The CDR3 DNA sequence: TGTGCCAGCAGTCCCTCGTGGGAGAGTTGGTTCTTC.

This clonotype turned up a few times. The chain couples TRBV7-8 to TRBJ1-5; D unresolved. The CDR3 extends over 15 amino acids. Trimming took off 2 bases at V and 6 bases at J, with 14 bases between the two ends. The germline V gene has CDR1 SGHVS and CDR2 FQNEAQ. CDR3 region: CASSLQVIAGQPQHF. CDR3 nucleotides: TGTGCCAGCAGCTTACAAGTAATAGCCGGTCAGCCCCAGCATTTT. The full variable domain, in which reference TRBV7-8 and TRBJ1-5 provide the parts outside the CDR3, is GAGVSQSPRYKVAKRGQDVALRCDPISGHVSLFWYQQALGQGPEFLTYFQNEAQLDKSGLPSDRFFAERPEGSVSTLKIQRTQQEDSAVYLCASSLQVIAGQPQHFGDGTRLSIL.

This clonotype was detected only a few times. The CDR3 protein is CASSPVTGTVSYEQYF. For the CDR3, the DNA is TGTGCCAGCTCACCTGTTACCGGGACAGTCTCCTACGAGCAGTACTTC. The chain uses TRBV18 and TRBJ2-7; 7 bases are a match to TRBD1. This CDR3 comprises 16 residues. V lost 3 bases and J lost 0; bases outside the gene matches: 8. Germline-derived CDR1 and CDR2 are KGHSH and LQKENI.

This clonotype was found a few times. This chain links TRBV20-1 with TRBJ1-4, with D unclear. Germline V CDR1 and CDR2: DFQATT, SNEGSKA (reference sequence). With 4 bases removed from V and 4 bases from J, the gap between germline ends came to 10 bases. The CDR3 has 13 amino acids. CDR3 DNA sequence: TGCAGTGCTACGAGGACCTATAATGAAAAACTGTTTTTT. Its translation: CSATRTYNEKLFF.

The CDR3 sequence is CASSTGQGPLNTEAFF. The CDR3 nucleotides read TGCGCCAGCAGCACAGGACAGGGCCCACTGAACACTGAAGCTTTCTTT. The V gene is TRBV5-1, the J gene TRBJ1-1, with TRBD1 matching 8 bases. CDR1 and CDR2 (germline): SGHRS, YFSETQ. J was trimmed by 0 bases and V by 4 bases; bases with no gene match: 8. The CDR3 consists of 16 residues.

J is TRBJ2-7 and V is TRBV3-1; 8 positions match TRBD2. The CDR3 has 15 residues. CDR1 and CDR2 from the germline V gene are LGHDT and YNNKEL (reference sequence). V trimming: 0 bases; J trimming: 6 bases; junction bases outside the gene matches: 7. The CDR3, as DNA: TGTGCCAGCAGCCAAGATCACGGGAGGGCCCTCGAGCAGTACTTC. Encoded protein: CASSQDHGRALEQYF.

This sequence joins TRBV20-1 and TRBJ2-1; D ambiguous. Trimming removed 0 bases at V and 0 bases at J, with 12 bases between. CDR3 size: 16 residues. Germline V gives CDR1 DFQATT, CDR2 SNEGSKA (reference sequence). CDR3 sequence reads: CSARDPAGFSYNEQFF. The CDR3 bases are TGCAGTGCTAGAGACCCCGCAGGTTTCTCCTACAATGAGCAGTTCTTC.

This clonotype was detected ten times or more. The rearrangement links TRBV19 to TRBJ1-6; D gene unclear. Germline CDR1 reads LNHDA; CDR2 reads SQIVND (reference sequence). CDR3 length: 15 amino acids. V was clipped by 0 bases and J by 9 bases, with 12 bases between them. DNA for the CDR3: TGTGCCAGTAGTATAGATCTGGCGGCTACTTCACCCCTCCACTTT. Amino acid sequence: CASSIDLAATSPLHF. Filled out from reference TRBV19 and TRBJ1-6, the complete variable domain reads DGGITQSPKYLFRKEGQNVTLSCEQNLNHDAMYWYRQDPGQGLRLIYYSQIVNDFQKGDIAEGYSVSREKKESFPLTVTSAQKNPTAFYLCASSIDLAATSPLHFGNGTRLTVT.

This clonotype was counted at least ten times. The rearrangement joins TRBV28 to TRBJ2-3, with 7 bases identical to TRBD2. CDR1 and CDR2 (germline): MDHEN, SYDVKM. The length of the CDR3 is 15 residues. V lost 5 bases and J lost 4; bases outside the gene matches: 9. The CDR3 region is CASSPGGSAPDTQYF. CDR3 nucleotides: TGTGCCAGCAGTCCTGGCGGGAGTGCCCCAGATACGCAGTATTTT.

At least ten counts were recorded for this clonotype. The chain couples TRBV28 to TRBJ2-7; TRBD1 aligns across 8 bases. CDR3 length: 14 residues. With 6 bases clipped from V and 2 bases from J, the junction kept 6 bases outside the gene matches. CDR1 and CDR2 (germline): MDHEN, SYDVKM. The CDR3 loop is CASRTGQVTYEQYF. The CDR3, as DNA: TGTGCCAGCAGGACGGGACAGGTTACCTACGAGCAGTACTTC.

There are many counts of this clonotype. The J gene is TRBJ2-7, the V gene TRBV20-1; 7 bases line up with TRBD2. This CDR3 spans 13 amino acids. Trimming took 6 bases from V and 2 from J; bases not matched to a gene: 7. Germline CDR1 reads DFQATT; CDR2 reads SNEGSKA (reference sequence). Here the CDR3 DNA reads TGCAGTGCGAAAACGGGACTAACCTACGAGCAGTACTTC. It is translated as CSAKTGLTYEQYF.

There are a few counts of this clonotype. A far larger clone is only one base removed, so a read error is likely. V and J are TRBV25-1 and TRBJ2-5, with D unclear. The CDR3 contains 11 residues. Trimming took off 6 bases at V and 4 bases at J, with 6 bases between the two ends. Germline CDR1 reads MGHDK; CDR2 reads SYGVNS. Written as DNA, the CDR3 is TGTGCCAGCAGATTTGGAGAGACCCAGTACTTC. Its translation is CASRFGETQYF.

About this clonotype: This may come from a read error, since a much larger clone is one base off. The J gene is TRBJ2-5, the V gene TRBV7-8; D is unclear. The CDR3 is 13 amino acids. Looked up from germline, CDR1 is SGHVS and CDR2 is FQNEAQ. The CDR3 sequence: CASSANFQEAQYF. Written as DNA, the CDR3 is TGTGCCAGCTCAGCGAATTTTCAAGAGGCCCAGTACTTC. The whole variable domain, filled in from reference TRBV7-8 and TRBJ2-5, reads GAGVSQSPRYKVAKRGQDVALRCDPISGHVSLFWYQQALGQGPEFLTYFQNEAQLDKSGLPSDRFFAERPEGSVSTLKIQRTQQEDSAVYLCASSANFQEAQYFGPGTRLLVL.

The chain combines TRBV11-2 with TRBJ1-5; D not certain. There are 13 residues in the CDR3. Trimming removed 1 base from V and 5 bases from J, with 6 bases in between. CDR1 and CDR2 from the germline V gene are SGHAT and FQNNGV. The CDR3 bases are TGTGCCAGCAGCTTAGTTGAGTATCAGCCCCAGCATTTT. This codes for CASSLVEYQPQHF.

V usage is TRBV7-9 and J usage is TRBJ2-7; possibly TRBD2 for D (5 bases). The ends were cut back, 1 base at V and 7 bases at J, with 14 bases in the middle. This CDR3 is 14 amino acids long. CDR1 and CDR2 from the germline V gene are SEHNR and FQNEAQ (reference sequence). The CDR3 DNA reads TGTGCCAGCAGCTTAGAGGCCCTAGCTAGTGAGCAGTACTTC. Its translation is CASSLEALASEQYF.

The chain uses TRBV20-1 and TRBJ2-7; TRBD1 agrees at 7 bases. Per the germline V gene, CDR1 is DFQATT and CDR2 is SNEGSKA (reference sequence). This CDR3 has 15 amino acids. The V gene end was trimmed by 3 bases and the J gene end by 0 bases; junction bases not matched to a gene: 8. The CDR3 nucleotides are TGCAGTGCTAGGTCGACAGGGCCCGGCTCCTACGAGCAGTACTTC. This encodes CSARSTGPGSYEQYF.